This TCR beta chain was recorded in a study of CD8 T cells in Susac syndrome. CDR1 is MGHDK, CDR2 SYGVNS, per germline. V shed 5 bases and J shed 1 base, with 8 bases lying between them. The CDR3 totals 13 residues. RNA totalling roughly 0.45 to 1 ug underwent reverse transcription with random hexamers. A single record per CDR3 protein comes from TCRdb applying MiXCR to the immunoSEQ multiplex PCR reads. The sample includes some 300,000 distinct CDR3 sequences, around 84% of them seen just once. Negative isolation was used for CD8+ and CD4+ T cells, and FACS enrichment was applied to TEMRA cells. The clonotype was recovered from a human donor with multiple sclerosis. The sample comprised CD8+ T cells from PBMCs. The rearrangement links TRBV25-1 to TRBJ1-1; D is ambiguous. CDR3 sequence reads: CASSQDENTEAFF. The CDR3 DNA reads TGTGCCAGCAGTCAGGACGAGAACACTGAAGCTTTCTTT.